The rows below give T cell receptor beta chains drawn from one sample of a study of identical twins. Each CDR3 protein gets one entry after TCRdb re-called the 5' RACE reads with MiXCR. This table has 1.5 million to 2 million distinct CDR3 sequences, more than 30% appearing once. Input material: cord blood. Every receptor here comes from a newborn girl in good health. Both conserved end residues are part of each CDR3. D genes are given only for firm matches. The size of a clone is reported for some rows only, either as once, few or many, or as a class for expanded clones.

clone_size | j_call | d_call | v_call | cdr3_length | cdr3_aa | cdr3_nt
few | TRBJ2-7 | TRBD2 | TRBV6-2/TRBV6-3 | 16 | CASSYPGLAGLYEQYF | TGTGCCAGCAGTTACCCGGGACTAGCGGGTCTCTACGAGCAGTACTTC
- | TRBJ2-5 | - | TRBV7-2 | 16 | CASSLVVGRVGNEQYF | TGTGCCAGCAGCTTAGTTGTCGGGAGAGTTGGCAATGAGCAGTACTTC
few | TRBJ2-7 | - | TRBV11-2 | 14 | CASSPRVSLNEQYF | TGTGCCAGCAGTCCCAGGGTGTCCCTCAATGAGCAGTACTTC
- | TRBJ2-4 | TRBD1 | TRBV7-8 | 15 | CASSWDRGAKNIQYF | TGTGCCAGCAGCTGGGACAGGGGAGCCAAAAACATTCAGTACTTC
few | TRBJ1-2 | TRBD1 | TRBV4-1 | 15 | CASRGYRDRGYGYTF | TGCGCCAGTAGGGGATACAGGGACAGGGGATATGGCTACACCTTC
many | TRBJ2-5 | - | TRBV12-3/TRBV12-4 | 13 | CASSFPPQETQYF | TGTGCCAGCAGTTTCCCACCCCAAGAGACCCAGTACTTC
few | TRBJ2-3 | TRBD2 | TRBV10-3 | 17 | CAISERGAGPSTDTQYF | TGTGCCATCAGTGAGAGGGGAGCGGGGCCGAGCACAGATACGCAGTATTTT
few | TRBJ2-3 | - | TRBV11-2 | 15 | CASSLVLGPSDTQYF | TGTGCCAGCAGCTTAGTCCTCGGACCCTCAGATACGCAGTATTTT
few | TRBJ2-1 | - | TRBV27 | 13 | CASSALQPDEQFF | TGTGCCAGCAGTGCCCTCCAGCCCGATGAGCAGTTCTTC
few | TRBJ2-4 | - | TRBV7-2 | 12 | CASSLATSIQYF | TGTGCCAGCAGCTTAGCTACGAGCATTCAGTACTTC
few | TRBJ1-6 | - | TRBV6-2/TRBV6-3 | 18 | CASSYHRFLGAYNSPLHF | TGTGCCAGCAGTTACCATCGGTTCCTAGGAGCGTATAATTCACCCCTCCACTTT
- | TRBJ2-7 | - | TRBV28 | 15 | CASSLGQGWSYEQYF | TGTGCCAGCAGTTTAGGGCAGGGGTGGAGCTACGAGCAGTACTTC
once | TRBJ2-3 | TRBD2 | TRBV10-2 | 16 | CTSSRLGLAGPDTQYF | TGCACCAGCAGTAGGCTCGGACTAGCGGGGCCAGATACGCAGTATTTT
- | TRBJ1-5 | - | TRBV5-8 | 13 | CASSSGTYQPQHF | TGTGCCAGCAGCTCCGGGACATACCAGCCCCAGCATTTT
few | TRBJ2-6 | - | TRBV5-1 | 17 | CASSRLFTGDGANVLTF | TGCGCCAGCAGCAGGTTATTTACGGGCGATGGGGCCAACGTCCTGACTTTC
few | TRBJ1-1 | - | TRBV24-1 | 13 | CATKEGQGTEAFF | TGTGCCACCAAGGAGGGGCAGGGCACTGAAGCTTTCTTT
- | TRBJ2-5 | - | TRBV20-1 | 15 | CSATQGGRGRHGQYF | TGCAGTGCAACCCAGGGGGGCAGGGGCCGCCACGGGCAGTACTTC
few | TRBJ1-2 | - | TRBV29-1 | 11 | CSVVRTDGYTF | TGCAGCGTCGTGAGGACGGATGGCTACACCTTC
many | TRBJ2-7 | - | TRBV9 | 12 | CASSGSSLEQYF | TGTGCCAGCAGCGGATCTAGTTTGGAGCAGTACTTC
few | TRBJ2-1 | - | TRBV25-1 | 12 | CASSGDNNEQFF | TGTGCCAGCAGTGGAGACAACAATGAGCAGTTCTTC
- | TRBJ1-3 | - | TRBV7-9 | 15 | CASSLVGASGNTIYF | TGTGCCAGCAGCTTAGTTGGGGCCTCTGGAAACACCATATATTTT
- | TRBJ1-2 | - | TRBV18 | 16 | CASSVQTAAVNYGYTF | TGTGCCAGCTCCGTCCAGACAGCGGCGGTTAACTATGGCTACACCTTC
- | TRBJ2-1 | - | TRBV10-3 | 12 | CAISESGGKQFF | TGTGCCATCAGTGAGTCGGGGGGCAAGCAGTTCTTC
- | TRBJ2-5 | - | TRBV4-2 | 15 | CASSQDSTRGRTQYF | TGTGCCAGCAGCCAAGATTCCACTCGTGGGCGGACCCAGTACTTC
few | TRBJ2-5 | TRBD2 | TRBV7-2 | 18 | CASSLGASGTSMVKTQYF | TGTGCCAGCAGCTTAGGCGCGTCGGGGACTAGCATGGTGAAGACCCAGTACTTC
- | TRBJ1-1 | - | TRBV5-1 | 13 | CASMTLGSTEAFF | TGCGCCAGCATGACCCTCGGGAGCACTGAAGCTTTCTTT
- | TRBJ1-5 | - | TRBV19 | 15 | CASSPQGTDNQPQHF | TGTGCCAGTAGTCCTCAGGGGACCGACAATCAGCCCCAGCATTTT
- | TRBJ2-4 | TRBD1 | TRBV5-1 | 16 | CASSYRGDGAKNIQYF | TGCGCCAGCAGCTACAGGGGCGATGGAGCCAAAAACATTCAGTACTTC
few | TRBJ2-1 | - | TRBV3-1 | 13 | CASSQATGYEQFF | TGTGCCAGCAGCCAAGCTACCGGGTATGAGCAGTTCTTC
- | TRBJ2-3 | - | TRBV2 | 15 | CASTTGLGFSDTQYF | TGTGCCAGCACCACGGGCCTAGGTTTTTCAGATACGCAGTATTTT
once | TRBJ2-1 | TRBD2 | TRBV7-9 | 16 | CASSPRTSGSLNEQFF | TGTGCCAGCAGCCCCCGGACTAGCGGGAGTTTAAATGAGCAGTTCTTC
- | TRBJ1-5 | - | TRBV6-2/TRBV6-3 | 13 | CASSYWNDQPQHF | TGTGCCAGCAGTTACTGGAACGATCAGCCCCAGCATTTT
- | TRBJ2-3 | TRBD2 | TRBV6-9 | 14 | CATQRETSTDTQYF | TGTGCCACCCAGCGGGAGACTAGCACAGATACGCAGTATTTT
- | TRBJ1-4 | - | TRBV3-1 | 14 | CASSHMGKQEKLFF | TGTGCCAGCAGCCACATGGGAAAACAGGAAAAACTGTTTTTT
- | TRBJ2-3 | TRBD2 | TRBV5-1 | 16 | CASSFGTSEGMDTQYF | TGCGCCAGCAGCTTTGGGACTAGCGAGGGGATGGATACGCAGTATTTT
- | TRBJ1-2 | TRBD1 | TRBV6-6 | 13 | CASRDRGRYGYTF | TGTGCCAGCAGGGACAGGGGCCGCTATGGCTACACCTTC
many | TRBJ2-7 | TRBD1 | TRBV5-1 | 16 | CASSLNPGTGSYEQYF | TGCGCCAGCAGCTTGAATCCCGGGACAGGATCCTACGAGCAGTACTTC
- | TRBJ2-1 | TRBD2 | TRBV5-6 | 15 | CASSFATSLYNEQFF | TGTGCCAGCAGCTTCGCGACTAGCCTCTACAATGAGCAGTTCTTC
- | TRBJ2-2 | - | TRBV5-1 | 15 | CASSLGSLNTGELFF | TGCGCCAGCAGCTTGGGTAGCTTGAACACCGGGGAGCTGTTTTTT
- | TRBJ2-1 | TRBD2 | TRBV7-2 | 17 | CASSPRTSGTSYNEQFF | TGTGCCAGCAGCCCACGGACTAGCGGGACTTCCTACAATGAGCAGTTCTTC
many | TRBJ2-7 | TRBD1 | TRBV7-2 | 14 | CASSPQGQAYEQYF | TGTGCCAGCAGCCCACAGGGGCAAGCCTACGAGCAGTACTTC
- | TRBJ2-5 | TRBD1 | TRBV6-1 | 14 | CASTKGQAEETQYF | TGTGCCAGCACTAAGGGACAGGCAGAAGAGACCCAGTACTTC
- | TRBJ2-5 | TRBD2 | TRBV9 | 16 | CASSVGTSGDYNEQYF | TGTGCCAGCAGCGTAGGGACTAGCGGGGACTACAATGAGCAGTACTTC
once | TRBJ1-1 | - | TRBV5-1 | 18 | CASSLWVGRPDMNTEDFF | TGCGCCAGCAGCTTGTGGGTCGGGCGGCCAGACATGAACACTGAAGATTTCTTT
- | TRBJ2-1 | - | TRBV20-1 | 11 | CSASQGPEQFF | TGCAGTGCTAGCCAGGGCCCTGAGCAGTTCTTC
- | TRBJ1-1 | - | TRBV7-2 | 13 | CAGSLGRSSEAFF | TGTGCCGGCAGCTTAGGCAGGTCGTCTGAAGCTTTCTTT
- | TRBJ2-7 | TRBD1 | TRBV6-5 | 18 | CASSSRQGAHFWVPKQYF | TGTGCCAGCAGTTCGAGACAGGGGGCGCATTTCTGGGTTCCTAAGCAGTACTTC
- | TRBJ2-7 | - | TRBV5-1 | 14 | CASSSPKINGEQYF | TGCGCCAGCAGCTCCCCTAAAATCAACGGTGAGCAGTACTTC
- | TRBJ1-5 | - | TRBV12-3/TRBV12-4 | 18 | CASSLAQGGGASNQPQHF | TGTGCCAGCAGTTTAGCGCAGGGCGGGGGGGCGAGCAATCAGCCCCAGCATTTT
few | TRBJ1-2 | - | TRBV12-3/TRBV12-4 | 14 | CASSPSTAAYGYTF | TGTGCCAGCAGTCCATCGACAGCGGCCTATGGCTACACCTTC
- | TRBJ2-3 | TRBD2 | TRBV9 | 16 | CASSERGGASTDTRYF | TGTGCCAGCAGCGAACGCGGGGGGGCCAGTACAGATACGCGGTATTTT
few | TRBJ2-1 | TRBD2 | TRBV29-1 | 14 | CSVGPGGSYNEQFF | TGCAGCGTTGGTCCGGGGGGCTCCTACAATGAGCAGTTCTTC
- | TRBJ1-2 | - | TRBV9 | 16 | CASSVDVGSPGSGYTF | TGTGCCAGCAGCGTAGATGTAGGCTCCCCGGGGAGTGGCTACACCTTC
- | TRBJ1-2 | - | TRBV21-1 | 13 | CILIRGPNYGYAF | TGTATTCTGATCCGGGGGCCTAACTATGGCTACGCCTTC
- | TRBJ2-7 | - | TRBV12-3/TRBV12-4 | 15 | CASSPGQARGNEQYF | TGTGCCAGCAGCCCAGGCCAAGCGCGAGGCAATGAGCAGTACTTC